What follows is one T cell receptor (beta chain) and its context. Its antigen is as yet unknown. Assay: immunoSEQ multiplex PCR; the TCRdb copy retains only in-frame clones and omits some. Among about 59,000 clones listed, around 86% were seen once. The sample is drawn from a study of CD4 T cells in relation to SARS-CoV-2 and coronaviruses. Study-level findings and limits: Memory recall responses, not primary responses primed in culture, are what the assay detects. About 65% of donors had memory CD4+ clonotypes crossrecognizing SARS-CoV-2 and common cold coronavirus spike. Compared with monoreactive clones, crossreactive clones showed significantly weaker SARS-CoV-2 expansion.

The CDR3 extends over 15 amino acids. Germline trimming cut 3 bases from V and 5 bases from J; bases unmatched to any gene: 4. Germline V lookup: CDR1 WNHNN, CDR2 SYGVQD (reference sequence). CD4+ T cells from unexposed donors were obtained before the COVID-19 pandemic (2011-2018). Cryopreserved PBMCs were CD4-enriched, then split into naive and memory cells. This clonotype was obtained from a human donor in good health. The specimen was memory CD4+ T cells from PBMCs. This chain links TRBV10-1 with TRBJ2-1, with 10 bases matching TRBD2. The CDR3 DNA follows: TGCGCCAGCAGTGAAAGGACTAGCGGCCACAATGAGCAGTTCTTC. Protein: CASSERTSGHNEQFF.